This T cell receptor beta chain was observed in a study of human T cells and chemical hapten exposure (dated by TCRdb to the early 2020s). Concerning the study at large: For sensitization, 2% DPC in acetone was applied to a 2 cm by 2 cm area of upper inner arm skin. Under 30 alopecia patients gave blood for TCR sequencing at one to four time points (pre-sensitization, 2, 6 and 24 weeks). Libraries were pooled for sequencing, and per-sample TCR yields varied mainly because of small differences in library volumes within the pool. Blood samples were taken from patients before sensitization (week 0) and then at 2, 6 and about 24 weeks after DPC sensitization. The study tracked peripheral blood TCR repertoire changes in vivo during primary and secondary sensitization to the hapten diphenylcyclopropenone (DPC) in alopecia patients. Alopecia areata with under or over 50% scalp involvement, alopecia totalis and alopecia universalis were represented in the patient cohort, which was mostly female. Patch tests used Finn chambers with 0.01% DPC on the upper back, scored after 6 days by International Contact Dermatitis Research Group standards. Throughout the roughly 24-week study period, patients were also given weekly therapeutic DPC doses on the scalp. What the research found in general, with its limitations: No change with DPC sensitization was found in the number of TCRs above 1 in 1000 frequency, and no evidence of global repertoire structure alterations was found. Because every patient had alopecia, a presumed autoimmune disease, the patients' immune response might differ from that of healthy individuals. Significantly more large CDR3 similarity clusters were formed by expanded TCRs than by pre-sensitization or healthy control sets, consistent with antigen-driven responses. Repeated subsampling changed both the strength of the expansion versus patch-test correlation and the threshold at which the correlation became significant. Patch test score correlated positively with the number of PT1 expanded TCRs, reaching significance at thresholds 8, 16 and 32 but not at 4.

Library creation used RACE. Sequencing took place on a NextSeq 500. During library preparation, unique molecular identifiers were attached to individual cDNA molecules so that TCRs could be counted quantitatively and reproducibly. For every blood RNA sample, sequencing covered both the TCR alpha and TCR beta chains. The paper's data handling went like this. The median number of TCRs per sample was some 100,000, ranging from roughly 20,000 to 690,600. V, J and CDR3 annotation of the TCR reads was carried out using the Decombinator software suite. Every sample was subsampled to the same number of TCRs (28,000) for the PS versus PT1 abundance plots. Expanded TCRs were defined as absent before sensitization and observed at least eight times at the 2-week time point. TCRdb ran its own pipeline on the public reads, namely fastp trimming at Q25 and MiXCR clone calling, and kept in-frame beta chains. CDR3 protein sequences are deduplicated, and each keeps its most common genes and DNA. The authors' filters were not applied to this entry. Here the sample has roughly 380,000 distinct CDR3 sequences; around 4.8% occur a single time. Of the sample, approximately 2.1% falls within the top ten clones.

This specimen's time point label, interpreted: patch test 1, 2 weeks after DPC sensitization. The sample's treatment or condition label, decoded: therapeutic diphenylcyclopropenone sensitization with weekly scalp DPC. Blood at each patch-test visit was drawn before the patch test was applied. Eligible patients were aged 18 to 70, diagnosed with alopecia, deemed suitable for DPC therapy, and excluded if pregnant. Unfractionated whole blood was collected in Tempus Blood RNA tubes, and total RNA was extracted from that blood. CDR1 and CDR2 are drawn from the germline V gene (reference sequence): DFQATT, SNEGSKA. A distance of 14 bases separates the germline ends of V and J, which lose 1 base and 7 bases respectively. The CDR3 holds 14 amino acids from the cysteine to the phenylalanine. The kept DNA is CDR3 alone, 42 bases in frame from the first base. This clonotype came up many times. The clone's antigen remains unknown. The input lacks base qualities; no much larger clone sits a single base away.

This TCR was sampled from a woman between 45 and 65 years old with alopecia areata. Some clones in this sample may be carry-over from other donors' samples. In this chain, TRBV20-1 is recombined with TRBJ2-1; a weak D assignment points to TRBD2 (5 bases agree). The sequencing used whole blood, collected in connection with sensitization to the hapten diphenylcyclopropenone (DPC). The CDR3 is CSARGTRMGNEQFF. Read as DNA, the sequence is TGCAGTGCTAGAGGGACTCGTATGGGTAATGAGCAGTTCTTC.